The present TCR beta chain was sequenced within a study of T cell responses to AZD1222 COVID-19 vaccine. Overall study findings and caveats: The CD4 TCRs associated with vaccination extended across spike and predominated at 160-218 and 743-854. It was only a handful of AZD1222 recipients who were seropositive at baseline. Donors were mostly white British, more females; clonal diversity possibly underestimated.

This table comes from immunoSEQ multiplex PCR, and its TCRdb copy is limited to in-frame clones, with some not included. The sample lists about 140,000 clones, over 80% occurring once. Points on this clone: The antigen is unknown.

Both about-4-week and about-12-week second-dose recipients were combined. This clonotype was obtained from an adult who received the AZD1222 COVID-19 vaccine. The sequencing here drew on peripheral blood, taken 28 days after the second AZD1222 dose.

CDR3 bases: TGTGGAGAGTCTCGCACCGGGGAGCTGTTTTTT. Translating it yields CGESRTGELFF. This sequence joins TRBV28 and TRBJ2-2; D unresolved. The length of the CDR3 is 11 residues. Looked up from germline, CDR1 is MDHEN and CDR2 is SYDVKM.